Following are 17 T cell receptor beta chains from one sample sequenced in a study of shared clonotypes between healthy human individuals. The repertoire was sequenced with immunoSEQ multiplex PCR; TCRdb's copy has only in-frame clones and lacks some. The sample includes 2 million to 2.5 million clones, approximately 94% of them seen just once. Material: naive CD4+ T cells sorted from blood. Subset meaning: CD45RA+ positively selected. The receptor source for this set is a man younger than 35 in good health.

This clone was picked up one time. The chain couples TRBV19 to TRBJ1-2, with D possibly matching TRBD1 (6 bases). Trimming removed 4 bases at V and 2 bases at J, with 11 bases between. The CDR3 has 14 residues. Germline assignment: CDR1 LNHDA and CDR2 SQIVND (reference sequence). The CDR3 is CASSTPGQNYGYTF. Written as DNA, the CDR3 is TGTGCCAGTAGTACTCCGGGACAAAACTATGGCTACACCTTC.

About this clone itself: The same CDR3 arises from other DNA sequences in this sample as well. V gene TRBV9 combines with J gene TRBJ2-7, with 7 positions matching TRBD2. V lost 0 bases, J lost 2 bases, and 2 bases stayed unmatched. Looked up from germline, CDR1 is SGDLS and CDR2 is YYNGEE. The CDR3 is 14 residues long. CDR3 residues: CASSVDRGAYEQYF. The CDR3 coding sequence is TGTGCCAGCAGCGTAGATCGGGGGGCCTACGAGCAGTACTTC.

The chain is built from TRBV10-3 and TRBJ2-7; a weak D match, TRBD1 (6 bases). CDR1 is ENHRY, CDR2 SYGVKD, per germline. The CDR3 has 14 amino acids. Trimming took off 1 base at V and 2 bases at J, with 9 bases between the two ends. The CDR3 protein is CAISELQGPYEQYF. As DNA, the CDR3 is TGTGCCATCAGTGAGTTACAGGGACCCTACGAGCAGTACTTC.

V is TRBV18 and J is TRBJ2-7, with a weak D call TRBD1 (5 bases). From germline, CDR1 is KGHSH and CDR2 LQKENI. Trimming took 2 bases from V and 2 from J, leaving 19 bases between them. The CDR3 has 17 residues. CDR3 sequence: CASSPSHQTVFAYEQYF. Here the CDR3 DNA reads TGTGCCAGCTCACCAAGTCATCAGACAGTCTTCGCCTACGAGCAGTACTTC.

This rearrangement joins TRBV10-3 to TRBJ2-3; D ambiguous. Germline loops: CDR1 ENHRY, CDR2 SYGVKD. Trimming pared 0 bases from V and 6 bases from J, leaving 10 bases between. CDR3 length: 14 residues. CDR3 sequence (DNA): TGTGCCATCAGTGAGTCGACCCAGAGGGATACGCAGTATTTT. Translated, it gives CAISESTQRDTQYF.

The CDR3, as DNA: TGCAGTGCCTCTCGGGATGAAAAACTGTTTTTT. It codes for CSASRDEKLFF. This rearrangement joins TRBV20-1 to TRBJ1-4, with unresolved D. The germline V gene has CDR1 DFQATT and CDR2 SNEGSKA (reference sequence). The germline V and J ends were trimmed by 6 bases and 6 bases, with 8 bases remaining between them. CDR3 length: 11 amino acids.

V gene TRBV18 combines with J gene TRBJ2-5; D call uncertain. The V end lost 2 bases, the J end lost 2 bases, and 9 bases lay between the germline ends. The CDR3 sequence is 14 residues long. Germline values: CDR1 KGHSH, CDR2 LQKENI. In DNA form, the CDR3 reads TGTGCCAGCTCACCAAGCTGGCAGCAAGAGACCCAGTACTTC. Its protein product is CASSPSWQQETQYF.

The V call is TRBV5-4, the J call TRBJ1-1; perhaps TRBD1 as D (5 bases). Looked up from germline, CDR1 is SGHNT and CDR2 is YYREEE (reference sequence). The V end lost 4 bases, the J end lost 4 bases, and 26 bases lay between the germline ends. This CDR3 has 18 residues. The CDR3 nucleotides are TGTGCCAGCAGCGTCGGTCGCAGGCGGGGCCCGGAGGGCACTGAAGCTTTCTTT. Its protein product is CASSVGRRRGPEGTEAFF. The full variable domain, in which reference TRBV5-4 and TRBJ1-1 provide the parts outside the CDR3, is ETGVTQSPTHLIKTRGQQVTLRCSSQSGHNTVSWYQQALGQGPQFIFQYYREEENGRGNFPPRFSGLQFPNYSSELNVNALELDDSALYLCASSVGRRRGPEGTEAFFGQGTRLTVV.

This clone was seen a single time. This rearrangement joins TRBV28 to TRBJ1-1; TRBD1 agrees at 7 bases. V dropped 5 bases and J dropped 9; count of bases not matched to a gene: 9. The CDR3 length is 13 residues. Germline CDR1 and CDR2: MDHEN and SYDVKM. The CDR3 spells CASSPDRIKQAFF. In DNA form, the CDR3 reads TGTGCCAGCAGTCCGGACAGGATAAAGCAAGCTTTCTTT.

The chain is built from TRBV4-1 and TRBJ1-1; the D gene is possibly TRBD1 (5 bases). This CDR3 comprises 14 residues. V was clipped by 1 base and J by 8 bases, with 14 bases between them. CDR1 and CDR2 from the germline V gene are MGHRA and YSYEKL. CDR3 nucleotides: TGCGCCAGCAGCCAAGGTTTTTGGAGGGACGAAGCTTTCTTT. Amino acids: CASSQGFWRDEAFF.

This clone was found once. The chain is built from TRBV7-8 and TRBJ2-3; D is unclear. V was trimmed by 4 bases and J by 0 bases, leaving 11 bases between them. The CDR3 has 15 residues. Germline lookup yields CDR1 SGHVS and CDR2 FQNEAQ. The CDR3 spells CASSSQISSTDTQYF. Here the CDR3 DNA reads TGTGCCAGCAGCTCTCAGATTTCTAGCACAGATACGCAGTATTTT.

The J gene is TRBJ2-7, the V gene TRBV5-8, with 7 nucleotides matching TRBD1. CDR3 length: 15 residues. Trimming took 2 bases from V and 5 from J; bases not matched to a gene: 10. Looked up from germline, CDR1 is SGHTS and CDR2 is YDEGEE. CDR3 sequence: CASSLQGQFFHEQYF. The CDR3, as DNA: TGTGCCAGCAGCTTACAGGGGCAGTTTTTCCACGAGCAGTACTTC.

The V and J genes are TRBV19 and TRBJ2-5; 7 bases match TRBD1. Germline CDR1 is LNHDA and CDR2 is SQIVND (reference sequence). The trim removed 3 bases at V and 1 base at J, leaving 8 bases unmatched. This CDR3 has 16 amino acids. CDR3 in DNA: TGTGCCAGTAGTATTACGAGATCAGGGGGCCAAGAGACCCAGTACTTC. It specifies CASSITRSGGQETQYF. Complete variable domain (other parts from reference TRBV19 and TRBJ2-5): DGGITQSPKYLFRKEGQNVTLSCEQNLNHDAMYWYRQDPGQGLRLIYYSQIVNDFQKGDIAEGYSVSREKKESFPLTVTSAQKNPTAFYLCASSITRSGGQETQYFGPGTRLLVL.

The chain combines TRBV18 with TRBJ2-5; 9 nucleotides line up with TRBD1. There are 17 residues in the CDR3. Trimming at V came to 3 bases and at J to 4 bases, leaving 12 bases not matched to a gene. Germline assignment: CDR1 KGHSH and CDR2 LQKENI. The CDR3 nucleotides are TGTGCCAGCTCACCCCTTACGTCACAGGGGGCAAGAGAGACCCAGTACTTC. Translating gives CASSPLTSQGARETQYF.

The chain combines TRBV11-2 with TRBJ1-1; 7 bases match TRBD1. The CDR3 covers 13 residues. Germline CDR1 reads SGHAT; CDR2 reads FQNNGV. V lost 4 bases to trimming and J lost 4 bases; unmatched junction nucleotides: 3. Here the CDR3 reads CASSSSGGTEAFF. CDR3 bases: TGTGCCAGCAGCTCCTCAGGGGGCACTGAAGCTTTCTTT.

V is TRBV30 and J is TRBJ2-6, with 9 bases identical to TRBD1. The CDR3 consists of 16 residues. Germline CDR1 GTSNPN, CDR2 SVGIG (reference sequence). V lost 3 bases to trimming and J lost 2 bases; unmatched junction nucleotides: 5. The CDR3 bases are TGTGCCTGGAGGCAACAGGGGGCGGCTGGGGCCAACGTCCTGACTTTC. The encoded protein is CAWRQQGAAGANVLTF.

The V call is TRBV7-9, the J call TRBJ1-2, with D maybe TRBD1 (5 bases). The V end lost 7 bases, the J end lost 5 bases, and 20 bases lay between the germline ends. Germline V CDR1 and CDR2: SEHNR, FQNEAQ (reference sequence). The CDR3 has 15 residues. CDR3 nucleotides: TGTGCCAGCACCAACCCCTTCCGGCAGGGATATGGCTACACCTTC. It encodes CASTNPFRQGYGYTF.